This T cell receptor (beta chain) was sequenced during a study of T cells in Graves' hyperthyroidism and ophthalmopathy. Whole-study context: Staff took peripheral blood when the initial diagnosis was made, before any treatment began.

It was RNA transcripts that yielded the amplified TCR beta CDR3 regions. First-round RT-PCR of the TCR CDR3 relied on the HTBI primer set. MiXCR, applied by TCRdb to the multiplex PCR reads, yields one record per CDR3 protein. The sample lists hundreds of thousands of distinct CDR3 sequences, around 22% occurring once. Deletions cut 5 bases from V and 7 bases from J, with 20 bases between. The CDR3 extends over 15 amino acids. Looked up from germline, CDR1 is DFQATT and CDR2 is SNEGSKA (reference sequence). What was sequenced was blood. The sequence came from a man under 40 with Graves' ophthalmopathy. The chain combines TRBV20-1 with TRBJ1-4; a weak D match, TRBD1 (5 bases). The CDR3 region is CSAPGRRGGGEKLFF. CDR3 nucleotides: TGCAGTGCTCCCGGTCGAAGGGGTGGGGGTGAAAAACTGTTTTTT.